This T cell receptor beta chain was sequenced in a study of beta chain features in type 1 diabetes. Findings of the study overall: The naive, central memory and Treg TCRB repertoires showed an apparent similarity that was greater among patients than among healthy donors. In every one of the four CD4+ subsets, TCRB CDR3s were moderately but significantly shorter in Type 1 diabetes patients.

The isolated RNA, all of it, was reverse transcribed, so expressed TCRB transcripts were what got sequenced. The repertoire was sequenced with immunoSEQ multiplex PCR; TCRdb's copy has only in-frame clones and lacks some. Of more than 250,000 clones listed, approximately 20% are singletons. Trimming took 5 bases from V and 16 from J; bases not matched to a gene: 12. Per germline, CDR1 SEHNR and CDR2 FQNEAQ (reference sequence). The CDR3 is made up of 14 amino acids. Comment on this clone: Its matching antigen is unknown.

Sorted populations were all over 98% pure. J is TRBJ2-1 and V is TRBV7-9, with TRBD1 matching over 12 bases. This TCR came from a woman between 40 and 55 years old with type 1 diabetes. Sequencing was done on a sample of naive CD4+ T cells from blood. CDR3 coding DNA: TGTGCCAGCAGCGATTCCCGGGACAGGGGGCCCCATTTCTTC. Protein product: CASSDSRDRGPHFF.